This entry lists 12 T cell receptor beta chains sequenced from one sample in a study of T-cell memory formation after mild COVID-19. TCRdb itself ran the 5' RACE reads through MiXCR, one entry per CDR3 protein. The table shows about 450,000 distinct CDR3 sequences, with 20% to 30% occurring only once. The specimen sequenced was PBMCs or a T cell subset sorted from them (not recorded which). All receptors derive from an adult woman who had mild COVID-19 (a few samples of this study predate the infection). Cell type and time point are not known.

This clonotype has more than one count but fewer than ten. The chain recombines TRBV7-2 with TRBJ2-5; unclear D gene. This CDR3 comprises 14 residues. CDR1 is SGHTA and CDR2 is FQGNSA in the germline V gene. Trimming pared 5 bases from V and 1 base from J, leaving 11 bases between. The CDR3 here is CASSRAAFQETQYF. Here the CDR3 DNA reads TGTGCCAGCAGCCGAGCAGCTTTCCAAGAGACCCAGTACTTC.

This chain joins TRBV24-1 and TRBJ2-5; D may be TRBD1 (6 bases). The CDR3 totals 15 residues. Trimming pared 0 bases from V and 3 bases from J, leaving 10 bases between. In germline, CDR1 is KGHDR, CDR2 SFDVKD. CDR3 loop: CATSDLRGGEETQYF. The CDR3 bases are TGTGCCACCAGTGATTTGAGAGGGGGAGAAGAGACCCAGTACTTC.

The CDR3 region has the DNA TGTGCCAGCGTTCGTGAGCGGGGCCTCTACGAGCAGTACTTC. Encoded protein: CASVRERGLYEQYF. This chain uses TRBV6-2 or TRBV6-3 with TRBJ2-7, with 7 bases aligning to TRBD2. The CDR3 loop spans 14 amino acids. Trimming at V came to 8 bases and at J to 3 bases, leaving 10 bases not matched to a gene. The germline V gene has CDR1 MNHEY and CDR2 SVGEGT.

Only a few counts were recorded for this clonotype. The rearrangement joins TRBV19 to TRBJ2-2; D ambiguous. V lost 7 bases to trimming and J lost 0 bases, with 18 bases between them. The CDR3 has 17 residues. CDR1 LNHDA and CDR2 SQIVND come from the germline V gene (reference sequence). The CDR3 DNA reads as TGTGCCAGTATTAGGACCGGGTCTAAGACGAACACCGGGGAGCTGTTTTTT. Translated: CASIRTGSKTNTGELFF.

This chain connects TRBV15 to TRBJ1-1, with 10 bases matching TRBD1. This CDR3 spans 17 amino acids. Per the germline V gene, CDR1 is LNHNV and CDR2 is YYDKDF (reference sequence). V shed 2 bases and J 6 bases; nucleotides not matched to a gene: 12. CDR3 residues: CATSRSPGTGVGSEAFF. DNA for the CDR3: TGTGCCACCAGCAGAAGTCCCGGGACAGGGGTCGGCTCTGAAGCTTTCTTT.

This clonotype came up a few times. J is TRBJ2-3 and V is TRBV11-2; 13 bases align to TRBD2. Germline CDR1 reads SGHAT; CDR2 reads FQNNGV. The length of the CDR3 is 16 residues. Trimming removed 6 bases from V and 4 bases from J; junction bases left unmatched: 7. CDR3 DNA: TGTGCCAGCAGTCCCCCGGGACTAGCGGGGCCAGATACGCAGTATTTT. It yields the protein CASSPPGLAGPDTQYF.

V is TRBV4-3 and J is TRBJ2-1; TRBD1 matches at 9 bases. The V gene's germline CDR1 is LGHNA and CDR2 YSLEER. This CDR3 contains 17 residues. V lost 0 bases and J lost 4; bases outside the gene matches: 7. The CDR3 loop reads CASSQDVGTGLYNEQFF. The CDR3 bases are TGCGCCAGCAGCCAAGATGTCGGGACAGGGCTTTACAATGAGCAGTTCTTC.

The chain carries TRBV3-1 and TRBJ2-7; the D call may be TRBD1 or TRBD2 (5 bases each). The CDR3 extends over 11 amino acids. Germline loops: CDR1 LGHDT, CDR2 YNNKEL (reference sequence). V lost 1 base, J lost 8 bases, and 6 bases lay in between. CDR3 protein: CASSQGGQQYF. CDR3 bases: TGTGCCAGCAGCCAAGGGGGACAGCAGTACTTC.

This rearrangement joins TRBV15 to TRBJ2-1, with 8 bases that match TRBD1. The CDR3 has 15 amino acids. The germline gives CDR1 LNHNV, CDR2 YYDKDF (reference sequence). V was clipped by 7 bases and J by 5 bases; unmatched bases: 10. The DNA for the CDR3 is TGTGCCACCAAGTCTAGGACAGGGATGGACAATGAGCAGTTCTTC. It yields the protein CATKSRTGMDNEQFF.

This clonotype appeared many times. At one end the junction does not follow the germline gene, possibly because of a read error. The CDR3 protein is CASSLAGGYGYTF. The CDR3 nucleotides are TGTGCCAGCAGCCTAGCAGGGGGCTATGGCTACACCTTC. V gene TRBV7-9 combines with J gene TRBJ1-2, with 7 bases aligning to TRBD1. This CDR3 comprises 13 residues. Germline CDR1 is SEHNR and CDR2 is FQNEAQ (reference sequence). Based on the CDR3 plus reference TRBV7-9 and TRBJ1-2, the full variable domain is DTGVSQNPRHKITKRGQNVTFRCDPISEHNRLYWYRQTLGQGPEFLTYFQNEAQLEKSRLLSDRFSAERPKGSFSTLEIQRTEQGDSAMYLCASSLAGGYGYTFGSGTRLTVV.

The CDR3 DNA reads TGTGCCACCAGCGGACGTAGGGGAGATACGCAGTATTTT. Encoded protein: CATSGRRGDTQYF. The rearrangement links TRBV15 to TRBJ2-3, with D maybe TRBD1 (5 bases). CDR1 is LNHNV and CDR2 is YYDKDF in the germline V gene (reference sequence). The CDR3 extends over 13 amino acids. Trimming removed 5 bases from V and 5 bases from J, with 11 bases in between.

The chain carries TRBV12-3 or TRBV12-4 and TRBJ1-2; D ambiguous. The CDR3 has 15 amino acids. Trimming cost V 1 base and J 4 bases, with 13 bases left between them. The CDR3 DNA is TGTGCCAGCAGTTTAGGGCCGGGGATAGGCTATGGCTACACCTTC. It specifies CASSLGPGIGYGYTF.